This TCR beta chain was identified during a study of T cells after yellow fever vaccination. TCR cDNA was made by 5'RACE template switching, adding a universal primer site and UMIs. Via MiXCR, TCRdb re-called the 5' RACE reads, giving one row per CDR3 protein. The sample lists 450,000 to 600,000 distinct CDR3 sequences, around 17% seen once, with 15% to 20% in the top ten. Study results and limitations: Shared CD4/CD8 clonotypes were a small share, likely from convergent recombination.

This clonotype turned up a few times. What it binds is unknown. The clonotype comes from a man aged 18 to 35 who received the YFV17D yellow fever vaccine. The sequences come from PBMCs, collected 5 to 6 days after the first yellow fever vaccination.

The CDR3 loop is CASSLRPGSGAFF. The CDR3 bases are TGTGCCAGCAGCTTAAGGCCCGGCAGCGGAGCTTTCTTT. V and J are TRBV11-2 and TRBJ1-1, with D unclear. The germline gives CDR1 SGHAT, CDR2 FQNNGV. CDR3 length: 13 residues. V was pared by 2 bases and J by 10 bases, with 14 bases between.